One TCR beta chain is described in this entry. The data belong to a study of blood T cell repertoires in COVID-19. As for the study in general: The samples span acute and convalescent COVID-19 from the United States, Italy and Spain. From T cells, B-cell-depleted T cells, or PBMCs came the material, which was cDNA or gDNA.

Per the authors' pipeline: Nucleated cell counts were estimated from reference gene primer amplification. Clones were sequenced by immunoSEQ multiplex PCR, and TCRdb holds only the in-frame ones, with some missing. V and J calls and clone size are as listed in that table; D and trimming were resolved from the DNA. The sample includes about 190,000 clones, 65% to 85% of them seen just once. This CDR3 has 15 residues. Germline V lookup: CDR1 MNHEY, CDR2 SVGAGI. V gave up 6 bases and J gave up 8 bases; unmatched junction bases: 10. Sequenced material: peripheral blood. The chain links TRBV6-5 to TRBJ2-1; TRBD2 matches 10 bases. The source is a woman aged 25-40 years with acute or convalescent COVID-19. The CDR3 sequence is CASSLDSGGTDEQFF. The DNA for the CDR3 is TGTGCCAGCAGCCTGGATAGCGGGGGGACTGATGAGCAGTTCTTC.